These 9 T cell receptor beta chains share one sample of origin, sequenced in a study of blood T cell repertoires in COVID-19 (dated by TCRdb to about 2020). Receptors were amplified or captured by the immunoSEQ multiplex PCR assay. Imported from immuneACCESS, the table was reduced by TCRdb to in-frame sequences with V and J called. These copies leave out some clones; in studies compared against another copy, an unresolved V gene accounts for under half, and the cause of the remainder is not known. For this sample there are under 100,000 clones; roughly 78% appear just once. The ten largest clones take up just over 35% of the sample. Sequenced sample: peripheral blood. These receptors were collected from a man between 60 and 70 years old with COVID-19, enrolled during active disease.

This chain links TRBV7-9 with TRBJ1-6, with 7 bases matching TRBD1. In germline, CDR1 is SEHNR, CDR2 FQNEAQ (reference sequence). V shed 6 bases, J shed 6 bases, and the junction held 5 bases outside the gene matches. The CDR3 has 14 residues. The CDR3 here is CASRLTGFNSPLHF. The DNA of the CDR3 is TGTGCCAGCAGGCTGACAGGGTTTAATTCACCCCTCCACTTT. Using reference TRBV7-9 and TRBJ1-6 for the parts outside the CDR3, the full variable domain is DTGVSQNPRHKITKRGQNVTFRCDPISEHNRLYWYRQTLGQGPEFLTYFQNEAQLEKSRLLSDRFSAERPKGSFSTLEIQRTEQGDSAMYLCASRLTGFNSPLHFGNGTRLTVT.

The CDR3 nucleotides are TGTGCCAGCAGCTCCCAAAGAGGGGGCACCGGGGAGCTGTTTTTT. Residues: CASSSQRGGTGELFF. The V gene is TRBV7-2, the J gene TRBJ2-2; D is possibly TRBD1 (6 bases). V was pared by 4 bases and J by 4 bases, with 13 bases between. The CDR3 consists of 15 residues. The germline CDR1 and CDR2 sequences are SGHTA and FQGNSA.

The rearrangement joins TRBV30 to TRBJ2-7; no firm D call. Trimming stripped 0 bases from V and 6 bases from J, with 15 bases between. Germline CDR1 GTSNPN, CDR2 SVGIG (reference sequence). The CDR3 is made up of 14 amino acids. The CDR3: CAWSVPNNSPEQYF. The CDR3 DNA sequence: TGTGCCTGGAGTGTCCCCAATAATAGCCCCGAGCAGTACTTC.

The chain has TRBV6-5 and TRBJ1-1, with D maybe TRBD1 (5 bases). Per germline, CDR1 MNHEY and CDR2 SVGAGI. The CDR3 has 15 amino acids. V lost 5 bases to trimming and J lost 5 bases, with 18 bases between them. This chain's CDR3 is CASSPDRAPGTEAFF. Written as DNA, the CDR3 is TGTGCCAGCAGTCCTGACAGAGCCCCCGGTACTGAAGCTTTCTTT.

V is TRBV5-1 and J is TRBJ1-1; 7 bases fit TRBD1. The germline V gene has CDR1 SGHRS and CDR2 YFSETQ. The CDR3 has 16 residues. Trimming at V came to 0 bases and at J to 3 bases, leaving 8 bases not matched to a gene. The CDR3 DNA is TGCGCCAGCAGCTTGGAGGCAGGGGGAACTTACACTGAAGCTTTCTTT. Protein sequence: CASSLEAGGTYTEAFF.

This chain links TRBV19 with TRBJ2-3, with 9 bases that match TRBD2. The CDR3 loop spans 16 amino acids. J was trimmed by 0 bases and V by 4 bases; bases with no gene match: 5. Germline CDR1 LNHDA, CDR2 SQIVND (reference sequence). The CDR3 nucleotides read TGTGCCAGTAGTAACCGCGGGGGGGGTAGCACAGATACGCAGTATTTT. It yields the protein CASSNRGGGSTDTQYF. Based on the CDR3 plus reference TRBV19 and TRBJ2-3, the full variable domain is DGGITQSPKYLFRKEGQNVTLSCEQNLNHDAMYWYRQDPGQGLRLIYYSQIVNDFQKGDIAEGYSVSREKKESFPLTVTSAQKNPTAFYLCASSNRGGGSTDTQYFGPGTRLTVL.

V is TRBV15 and J is TRBJ2-1; D is possibly TRBD2 (5 bases). Germline V gives CDR1 LNHNV, CDR2 YYDKDF (reference sequence). Trimming took off 2 bases at V and 3 bases at J, with 11 bases between the two ends. There are 15 residues in the CDR3. CDR3 sequence: CATSRILANYNEQFF. The CDR3 DNA follows: TGTGCCACCAGCAGAATCCTAGCTAACTACAATGAGCAGTTCTTC.

The chain combines TRBV10-3 with TRBJ1-2; tentatively, D is TRBD1 (5 bases). There are 11 residues in the CDR3. Looked up from germline, CDR1 is ENHRY and CDR2 is SYGVKD. The CDR3 spells CATGGNYGYTF. The CDR3, as DNA: TGTGCTACGGGGGGGAACTATGGCTACACCTTC.

The V and J genes are TRBV19 and TRBJ2-3; 10 bases fit TRBD2. V trimming: 4 bases; J trimming: 5 bases; junction bases outside the gene matches: 9. Looked up from germline, CDR1 is LNHDA and CDR2 is SQIVND (reference sequence). The CDR3 length is 16 residues. CDR3 amino acids: CASSTGASGSRDTQYF. CDR3 DNA sequence: TGTGCCAGTAGTACTGGGGCTAGCGGGAGTCGAGATACGCAGTATTTT.